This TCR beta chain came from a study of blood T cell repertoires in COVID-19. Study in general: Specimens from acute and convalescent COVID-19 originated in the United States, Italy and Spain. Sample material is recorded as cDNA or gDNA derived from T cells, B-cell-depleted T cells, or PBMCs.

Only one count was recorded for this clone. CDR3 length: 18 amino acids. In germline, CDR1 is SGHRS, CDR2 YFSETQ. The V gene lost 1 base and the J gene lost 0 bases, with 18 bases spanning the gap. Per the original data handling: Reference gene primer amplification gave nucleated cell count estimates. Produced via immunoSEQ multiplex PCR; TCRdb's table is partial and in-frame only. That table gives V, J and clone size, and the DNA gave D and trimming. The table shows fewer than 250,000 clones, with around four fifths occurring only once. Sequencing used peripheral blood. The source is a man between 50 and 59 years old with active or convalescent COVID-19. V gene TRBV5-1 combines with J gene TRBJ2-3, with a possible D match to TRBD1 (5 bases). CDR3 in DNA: TGCGCCAGCAGCTTGAACCGACAGACAGCGACTAGCACAGATACGCAGTATTTT. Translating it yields CASSLNRQTATSTDTQYF. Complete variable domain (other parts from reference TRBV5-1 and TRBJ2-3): KAGVTQTPRYLIKTRGQQVTLSCSPISGHRSVSWYQQTPGQGLQFLFEYFSETQRNKGNFPGRFSGRQFSNSRSEMNVSTLELGDSALYLCASSLNRQTATSTDTQYFGPGTRLTVL.